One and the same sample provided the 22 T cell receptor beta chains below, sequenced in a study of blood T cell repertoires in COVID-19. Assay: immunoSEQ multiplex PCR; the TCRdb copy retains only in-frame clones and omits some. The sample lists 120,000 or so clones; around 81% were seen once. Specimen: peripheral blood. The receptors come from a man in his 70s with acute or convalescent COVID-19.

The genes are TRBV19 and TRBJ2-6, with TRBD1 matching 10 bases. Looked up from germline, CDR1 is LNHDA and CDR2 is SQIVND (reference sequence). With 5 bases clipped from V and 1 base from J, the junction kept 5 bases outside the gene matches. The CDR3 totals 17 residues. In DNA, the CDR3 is TGTGCCAGTAGTCCCGGGACAGGGGAATCTGGGGCCAACGTCCTGACTTTC. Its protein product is CASSPGTGESGANVLTF.

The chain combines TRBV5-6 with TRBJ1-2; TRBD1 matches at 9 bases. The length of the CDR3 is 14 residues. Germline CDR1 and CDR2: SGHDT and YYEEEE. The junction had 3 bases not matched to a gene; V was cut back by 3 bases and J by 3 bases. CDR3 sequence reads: CASSWDRAYYGYTF. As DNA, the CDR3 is TGTGCCAGCAGCTGGGACAGGGCGTACTATGGCTACACCTTC.

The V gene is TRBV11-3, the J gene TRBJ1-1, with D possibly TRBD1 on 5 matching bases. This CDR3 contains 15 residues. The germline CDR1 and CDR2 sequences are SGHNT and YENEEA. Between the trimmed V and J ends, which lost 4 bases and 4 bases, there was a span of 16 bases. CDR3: CASSSASAGRTEAFF. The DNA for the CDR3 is TGTGCCAGCAGCTCCGCCTCGGCAGGGCGCACTGAAGCTTTCTTT.

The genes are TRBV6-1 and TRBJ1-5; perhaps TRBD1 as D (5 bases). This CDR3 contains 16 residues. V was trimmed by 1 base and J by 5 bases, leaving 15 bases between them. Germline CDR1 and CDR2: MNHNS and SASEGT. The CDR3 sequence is CASSEEPGQPYQPQHF. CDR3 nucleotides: TGTGCCAGCAGTGAAGAGCCTGGACAACCGTATCAGCCCCAGCATTTT.

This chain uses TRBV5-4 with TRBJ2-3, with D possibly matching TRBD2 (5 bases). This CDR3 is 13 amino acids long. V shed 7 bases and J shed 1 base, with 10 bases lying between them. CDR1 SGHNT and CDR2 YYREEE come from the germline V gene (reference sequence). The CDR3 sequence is CASAARGTDTQYF. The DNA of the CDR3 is TGTGCCAGCGCCGCGCGGGGCACAGATACGCAGTATTTT.

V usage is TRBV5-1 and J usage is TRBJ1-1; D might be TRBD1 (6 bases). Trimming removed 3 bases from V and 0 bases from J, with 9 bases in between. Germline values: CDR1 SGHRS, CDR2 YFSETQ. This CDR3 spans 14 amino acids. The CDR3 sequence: CASSSQGLNTEAFF. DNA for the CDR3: TGCGCCAGCAGCTCTCAGGGGTTGAACACTGAAGCTTTCTTT.

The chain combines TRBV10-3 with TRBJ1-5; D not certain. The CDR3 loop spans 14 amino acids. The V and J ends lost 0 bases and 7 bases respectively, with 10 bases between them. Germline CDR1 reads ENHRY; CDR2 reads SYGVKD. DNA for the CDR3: TGTGCCATCAGTGAGTCGACGAGGGAGCAGCCCCAGCATTTT. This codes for CAISESTREQPQHF.

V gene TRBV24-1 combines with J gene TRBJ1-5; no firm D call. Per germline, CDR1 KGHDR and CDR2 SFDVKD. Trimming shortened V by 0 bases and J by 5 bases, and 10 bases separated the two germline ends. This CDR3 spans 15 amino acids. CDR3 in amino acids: CATSDLRREDQPQHF. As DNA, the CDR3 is TGTGCCACCAGTGATTTGAGAAGGGAGGATCAGCCCCAGCATTTT.

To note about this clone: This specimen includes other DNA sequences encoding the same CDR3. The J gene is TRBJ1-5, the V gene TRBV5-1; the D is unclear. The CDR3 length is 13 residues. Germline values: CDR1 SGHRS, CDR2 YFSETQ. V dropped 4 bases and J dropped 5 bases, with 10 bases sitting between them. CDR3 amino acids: CASSLTVDQPQHF. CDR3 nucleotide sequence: TGCGCCAGCAGCCTAACAGTAGATCAGCCCCAGCATTTT.

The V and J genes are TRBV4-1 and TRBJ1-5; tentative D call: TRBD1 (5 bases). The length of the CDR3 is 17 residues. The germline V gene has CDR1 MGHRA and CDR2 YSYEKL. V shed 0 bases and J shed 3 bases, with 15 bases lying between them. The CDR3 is CASSQDMGQGNNQPQHF. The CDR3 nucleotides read TGCGCCAGCAGCCAAGATATGGGGCAGGGTAACAATCAGCCCCAGCATTTT.

DNA of the CDR3: TGTGCCAGCAGTGAAAGGACAGGGCTCAGCACAGATACGCAGTATTTT. This translates into CASSERTGLSTDTQYF. V gene TRBV2 combines with J gene TRBJ2-3; 8 positions agree with TRBD1. The ends lost 2 bases at V and 0 bases at J; junction bases unmatched: 4. Germline V CDR1 and CDR2: SNHLY, FYNNEI. The CDR3 extends over 16 amino acids.

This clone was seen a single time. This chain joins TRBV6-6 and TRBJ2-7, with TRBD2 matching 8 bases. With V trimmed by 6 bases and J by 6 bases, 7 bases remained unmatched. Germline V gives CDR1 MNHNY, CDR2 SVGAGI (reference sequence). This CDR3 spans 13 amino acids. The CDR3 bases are TGTGCCAGCAGGCCGGGGGGGCCTTCCGAGCAGTACTTC. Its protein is CASRPGGPSEQYF.

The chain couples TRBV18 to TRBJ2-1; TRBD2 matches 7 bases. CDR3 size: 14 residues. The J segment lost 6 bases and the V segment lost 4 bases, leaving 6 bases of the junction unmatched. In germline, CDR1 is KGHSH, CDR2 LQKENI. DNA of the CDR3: TGTGCCAGCTCACACGGGGGGTCTCTCAATGAGCAGTTCTTC. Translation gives CASSHGGSLNEQFF.

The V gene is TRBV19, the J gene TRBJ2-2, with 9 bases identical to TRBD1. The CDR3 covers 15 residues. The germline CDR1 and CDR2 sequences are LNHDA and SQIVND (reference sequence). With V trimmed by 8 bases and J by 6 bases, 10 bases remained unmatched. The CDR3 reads CASGSGTGRAGELFF. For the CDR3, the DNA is TGTGCCAGTGGCTCCGGGACAGGGCGGGCCGGGGAGCTGTTTTTT.

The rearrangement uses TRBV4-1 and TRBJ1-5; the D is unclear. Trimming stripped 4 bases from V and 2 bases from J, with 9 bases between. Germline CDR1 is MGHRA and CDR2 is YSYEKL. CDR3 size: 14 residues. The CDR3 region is CASSRPGGNQPQHF. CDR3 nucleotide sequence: TGCGCCAGCAGCCGCCCTGGAGGCAATCAGCCCCAGCATTTT.

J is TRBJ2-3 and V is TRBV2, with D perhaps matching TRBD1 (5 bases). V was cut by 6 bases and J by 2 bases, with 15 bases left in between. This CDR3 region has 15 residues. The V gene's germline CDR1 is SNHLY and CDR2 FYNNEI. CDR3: CASRATASPTDTQYF. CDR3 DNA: TGTGCCAGCAGGGCGACAGCATCTCCCACAGATACGCAGTATTTT.

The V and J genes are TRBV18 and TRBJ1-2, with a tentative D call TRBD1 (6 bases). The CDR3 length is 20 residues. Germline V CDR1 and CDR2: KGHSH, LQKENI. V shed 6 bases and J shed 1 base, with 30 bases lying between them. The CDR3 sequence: CASSSMDSPGFGGINYGYTF. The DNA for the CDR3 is TGTGCCAGCTCCTCGATGGACAGCCCGGGTTTTGGGGGAATTAACTATGGCTACACCTTC.

The CDR3 DNA reads TGTGCCAGCAGCCCCCGCGACAGGGATGCCACCTTC. Its translation is CASSPRDRDATF. The V gene is TRBV11-3, the J gene TRBJ1-2; 7 nucleotides align to TRBD1. The V segment lost 5 bases and the J segment 13 bases; nucleotides outside the gene matches: 10. This CDR3 has 12 residues. CDR1 SGHNT and CDR2 YENEEA come from the germline V gene.

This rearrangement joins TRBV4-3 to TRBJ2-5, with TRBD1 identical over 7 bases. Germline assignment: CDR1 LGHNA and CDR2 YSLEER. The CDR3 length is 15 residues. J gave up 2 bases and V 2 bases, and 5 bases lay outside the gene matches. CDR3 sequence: CASSQNPTGQETQYF. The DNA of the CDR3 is TGCGCCAGCAGCCAAAATCCGACAGGGCAAGAGACCCAGTACTTC.

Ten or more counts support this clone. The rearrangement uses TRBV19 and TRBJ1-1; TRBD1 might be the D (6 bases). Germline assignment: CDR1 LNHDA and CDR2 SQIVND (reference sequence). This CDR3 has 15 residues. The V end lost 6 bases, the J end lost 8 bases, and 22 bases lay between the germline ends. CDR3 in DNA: TGTGCCAGTAGGACCACTCGCGGATCGGGGACAGAAGCTTTCTTT. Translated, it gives CASRTTRGSGTEAFF.

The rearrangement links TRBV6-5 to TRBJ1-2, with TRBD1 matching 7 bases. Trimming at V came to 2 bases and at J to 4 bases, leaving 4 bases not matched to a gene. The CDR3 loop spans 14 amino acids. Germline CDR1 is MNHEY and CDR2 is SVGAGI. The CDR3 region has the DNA TGTGCCAGCAGTTACGGGACAGTACCCTATGGCTACACCTTC. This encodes CASSYGTVPYGYTF.

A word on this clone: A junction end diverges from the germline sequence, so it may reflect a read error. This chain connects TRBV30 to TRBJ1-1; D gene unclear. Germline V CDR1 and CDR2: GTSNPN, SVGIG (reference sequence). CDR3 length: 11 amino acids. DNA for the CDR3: TGTGCCCGGAGCGGTAACACTGAAGCTTTCTTT. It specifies CARSGNTEAFF.